Shown below are 28 T cell receptor beta chains from a single sample sequenced in a study of blood T cell repertoires in COVID-19 (dated by TCRdb to 2019 to 2021). Preparation of the library involved the immunoSEQ multiplex PCR assay. This is the immuneACCESS table as TCRdb keeps it, with only in-frame sequences that have V and J called. A part of the clones is gone; compared with another copy, unresolved V genes explain less than half, and the rest is unexplained. The table for this sample lists 150,000 to 200,000 clones; about 86% of them were counted only once. Of the sample, over 7.5% falls within the top ten clones. The sequenced material came from peripheral blood. The receptors here all came from a man over 45 with active or convalescent COVID-19.

V usage is TRBV25-1 and J usage is TRBJ1-5; possible D gene TRBD1, 6 bases. The V gene's germline CDR1 is MGHDK and CDR2 SYGVNS. V was trimmed by 4 bases and J by 5 bases, leaving 12 bases between them. CDR3 length: 14 residues. The CDR3 spells CASSGRTDHQPQHF. CDR3 nucleotide sequence: TGTGCCAGCAGTGGACGGACAGACCATCAGCCCCAGCATTTT.

The rearrangement uses TRBV10-3 and TRBJ1-1; D is undetermined. The CDR3 totals 14 residues. Between the trimmed V and J ends, which lost 3 bases and 1 base, there was a span of 9 bases. The germline CDR1 and CDR2 sequences are ENHRY and SYGVKD. The CDR3 region is CAISDGRRNTEAFF. For the CDR3, the DNA is TGTGCCATCAGTGACGGCAGGCGGAACACTGAAGCTTTCTTT.

The chain links TRBV18 to TRBJ1-3, with TRBD1 identical over 7 bases. Germline V gene lookup returns CDR1 KGHSH and CDR2 LQKENI. J was trimmed by 2 bases and V by 3 bases; bases with no gene match: 10. The length of the CDR3 is 17 residues. This CDR3 is CASSPLTGPSTGNTIYF. In DNA form, the CDR3 reads TGTGCCAGCTCACCTTTGACAGGGCCCTCAACTGGAAACACCATATATTTT.

The chain joins TRBV6-1 to TRBJ1-4, with D possibly matching TRBD1 (6 bases). With 2 bases removed from V and 3 bases from J, the gap between germline ends came to 10 bases. Looked up from germline, CDR1 is MNHNS and CDR2 is SASEGT. The CDR3 sequence is 15 residues long. The CDR3 protein is CASSEPGHSNEKLFF. Written as DNA, the CDR3 is TGTGCCAGCAGTGAACCGGGACACTCTAATGAAAAACTGTTTTTT.

V and J are TRBV24-1 and TRBJ2-1; 8 bases align to TRBD2. Per germline, CDR1 KGHDR and CDR2 SFDVKD. V dropped 4 bases and J dropped 4; count of bases not matched to a gene: 14. The CDR3 runs 18 residues. CDR3 sequence: CATSDQGPGLAVYNEQFF. DNA of the CDR3: TGTGCCACCAGTGACCAAGGCCCCGGACTAGCAGTGTACAATGAGCAGTTCTTC.

This clone showed up just once. The chain combines TRBV10-2 with TRBJ2-7, with TRBD1 matching over 8 bases. Germline CDR1 reads WSHSY; CDR2 reads SAAADI. This CDR3 region has 14 residues. J gave up 7 bases and V 6 bases, and 11 bases lay outside the gene matches. The CDR3 is CASSRQGIPVEQYF. CDR3 nucleotides: TGCGCCAGCAGCAGACAGGGGATACCGGTGGAGCAGTACTTC.

The V call is TRBV18, the J call TRBJ2-7, with a possible D match to TRBD1 (7 bases). CDR3 size: 17 residues. CDR1 is KGHSH, CDR2 LQKENI, per germline. Trimming cost V 6 bases and J 10 bases, with 31 bases left between them. The CDR3 DNA follows: TGTGCCAGCTCCGAATATAGTGGACAGGTCAAACCCGGGGGACAGTACTTC. It is translated as CASSEYSGQVKPGGQYF.

This chain connects TRBV18 to TRBJ2-3; 9 bases align to TRBD1. This CDR3 region has 16 residues. Germline lookup yields CDR1 KGHSH and CDR2 LQKENI. V was pared by 3 bases and J by 4 bases, with 8 bases of the junction left unmatched. The CDR3 here is CASSPLGGTGSDTQYF. The CDR3, as DNA: TGTGCCAGCTCACCCCTCGGCGGGACAGGGTCAGATACGCAGTATTTT.

This chain connects TRBV5-1 to TRBJ1-1; tentative D call: TRBD1 (5 bases). Germline CDR1 is SGHRS and CDR2 is YFSETQ. The V and J ends lost 3 bases and 0 bases respectively, with 18 bases between them. The CDR3 spans 17 residues. The CDR3 region is CASSSLGGMVMNTEAFF. The DNA for the CDR3 is TGCGCCAGCAGCTCGCTTGGGGGGATGGTGATGAACACTGAAGCTTTCTTT. The complete variable domain, with remaining parts taken from reference TRBV5-1 and TRBJ1-1, reads KAGVTQTPRYLIKTRGQQVTLSCSPISGHRSVSWYQQTPGQGLQFLFEYFSETQRNKGNFPGRFSGRQFSNSRSEMNVSTLELGDSALYLCASSSLGGMVMNTEAFFGQGTRLTVV.

The chain's CDR3 is CSVVLSERSNYGYTF. The CDR3 DNA reads TGCAGCGTTGTCTTGAGCGAACGATCTAACTATGGCTACACCTTC. The chain uses TRBV29-1 and TRBJ1-2; D is unresolved. V lost 4 bases, J lost 0 bases, and 15 bases lay in between. Germline assignment: CDR1 SQVTM and CDR2 ANQGSEA. The CDR3 has 15 residues.

This clone has only one observation. The rearrangement joins TRBV6-2 or TRBV6-3 to TRBJ2-2; D unclear. Germline lookup yields CDR1 MNHEY and CDR2 SVGEGT. The V gene lost 5 bases and the J gene lost 4 bases, with 11 bases spanning the gap. CDR3 length equals 14 residues. In nucleotides, the CDR3 is TGTGCCAGCAGTGGCCCCTGGGCCACCGGGGAGCTGTTTTTT. Its protein is CASSGPWATGELFF.

This clone occurred a few times. The chain is built from TRBV27 and TRBJ1-1; 7 bases map to TRBD1. The germline V gene has CDR1 MNHEY and CDR2 SMNVEV (reference sequence). The CDR3 is 15 amino acids. After removal of 0 bases from V and 5 bases from J, the junction contained 6 bases not matched to a gene. CDR3 bases: TGTGCCAGCAGTTTATCCATGACAGGGAGAACTGAAGCTTTCTTT. It encodes CASSLSMTGRTEAFF.

The genes are TRBV30 and TRBJ1-6, with 7 bases identical to TRBD1. The junction had 7 bases not matched to a gene; V was cut back by 2 bases and J by 0 bases. The CDR3 totals 17 residues. Germline CDR1 reads GTSNPN; CDR2 reads SVGIG (reference sequence). DNA for the CDR3: TGTGCCTGGAGTAACGGACAGGAGAGCTCCTATAATTCACCCCTCCACTTT. Translation gives CAWSNGQESSYNSPLHF.

The V call is TRBV7-3, the J call TRBJ2-7, with D tentatively TRBD1 (6 bases). Trimming left V 5 bases short and J 5 bases short, with 16 bases between. The CDR3 has 14 amino acids. Germline V gene sequence: CDR1 SGHTA, CDR2 FQGTGA. In DNA, the CDR3 is TGTGCCAGCAGCCTGAGACAGGCGGTGGACGAGCAGTACTTC. As protein: CASSLRQAVDEQYF.

This clone was counted only a few times. The V call is TRBV4-1, the J call TRBJ2-2, with a possible D match to TRBD2 (7 bases). The V and J ends lost 0 bases and 4 bases respectively, with 21 bases between them. CDR3 size: 19 residues. CDR1 is MGHRA, CDR2 YSYEKL, per germline. This chain's CDR3 is CASSQDGGGRRVFTGELFF. In nucleotides, the CDR3 is TGCGCCAGCAGCCAAGATGGGGGGGGGCGCAGGGTTTTCACCGGGGAGCTGTTTTTT.

This chain joins TRBV6-5 and TRBJ1-2, with 9 positions matching TRBD1. The CDR3 is 15 residues long. V lost 8 bases to trimming and J lost 1 base; unmatched junction nucleotides: 8. Germline V gene sequence: CDR1 MNHEY, CDR2 SVGAGI. As DNA, the CDR3 is TGTGCCAGCGGCCAACAGGGGGCGGATAACTATGGCTACACCTTC. Translated: CASGQQGADNYGYTF.

The chain carries TRBV16 and TRBJ1-1, with D perhaps matching TRBD1 (5 bases). CDR1 and CDR2 from the germline V gene are KGHSY and FQNENV. The CDR3 contains 16 residues. The ends were cut back, 6 bases at V and 4 bases at J, with 21 bases in the middle. DNA of the CDR3: TGTGCCAGCAGTCGGACACTCCGAGCCATGGGCACTGAAGCTTTCTTT. Protein sequence: CASSRTLRAMGTEAFF.

This clone was seen only a few times. The rearrangement uses TRBV18 and TRBJ1-4; weak D call: TRBD1 (6 bases). The CDR3 has 15 amino acids. Trimming shortened V by 6 bases and J by 8 bases, and 19 bases separated the two germline ends. CDR1 and CDR2 (germline): KGHSH, LQKENI. The CDR3 loop reads CASSQGTPGKEKLFF. The CDR3 bases are TGTGCCAGCTCGCAAGGGACACCTGGGAAGGAAAAACTGTTTTTT.

This chain connects TRBV5-1 to TRBJ1-4; D not certain. Between the trimmed V and J ends, which lost 1 base and 4 bases, there was a span of 11 bases. The CDR3 is made up of 15 amino acids. The germline gives CDR1 SGHRS, CDR2 YFSETQ. The CDR3 here is CASSLQTDYNEKLFF. The CDR3 DNA sequence: TGCGCCAGCAGCTTGCAAACAGACTATAATGAAAAACTGTTTTTT.

This chain uses TRBV18 with TRBJ2-1, with 10 bases fitting TRBD2. CDR1 is KGHSH, CDR2 LQKENI, per germline. The V and J ends lost 3 bases and 9 bases, in that order; junction bases with no gene match: 8. This CDR3 region has 15 residues. The CDR3 bases are TGTGCCAGCTCACCGCTCACTAGCGGGATGATTGAGCAGTTCTTC. Its protein product is CASSPLTSGMIEQFF.

CDR3 amino acids: CASSQLASGTEAFF. The CDR3 region has the DNA TGTGCCAGCAGCCAATTAGCGTCGGGCACTGAAGCTTTCTTT. V usage is TRBV16 and J usage is TRBJ1-1; the D is unclear. In germline, CDR1 is KGHSY, CDR2 FQNENV. The CDR3 contains 14 residues. V was pared by 1 base and J by 4 bases, with 10 bases between. Together with reference TRBV16 and TRBJ1-1, the CDR3 gives the full variable domain: GEEVAQTPKHLVRGEGQKAKLYCAPIKGHSYVFWYQQVLKNEFKFLISFQNENVFDETGMPKERFSAKCLPNSPCSLEIQATKLEDSAVYFCASSQLASGTEAFFGQGTRLTVV.

J is TRBJ2-5 and V is TRBV15; TRBD1 matches at 12 bases. The CDR3 runs 24 residues. CDR1 and CDR2 (germline): LNHNV, YYDKDF (reference sequence). Trimming cost V 3 bases and J 1 base; bases outside gene matches: 27. The CDR3 region has the DNA TGTGCCACCAGCAGCCCTAGGGGACCCCCCGGGACAGGGGGCGATGGCCTACTCCAAGAGACCCAGTACTTC. Amino acids: CATSSPRGPPGTGGDGLLQETQYF.

This rearrangement joins TRBV30 to TRBJ1-5; no clear D gene. The CDR3 is made up of 14 amino acids. Germline CDR1 reads GTSNPN; CDR2 reads SVGIG (reference sequence). V was shortened by 2 bases and J by 6 bases, with 14 bases between the two germline ends. DNA for the CDR3: TGTGCCTGGAGTCGGACTGCGGTGGGTCAGCCCCAGCATTTT. Translated, it gives CAWSRTAVGQPQHF.

The rearrangement links TRBV19 to TRBJ2-7, with TRBD2 matching 7 bases. Germline loops: CDR1 LNHDA, CDR2 SQIVND (reference sequence). Germline trimming cut 2 bases from V and 2 bases from J; bases unmatched to any gene: 6. The CDR3 spans 15 residues. CDR3 DNA: TGTGCCAGTAGTATAATCTCTAGCGGCGCCTACGAGCAGTACTTC. It translates to CASSIISSGAYEQYF.

The chain employs TRBV7-3 and TRBJ2-5; TRBD2 is a possible D gene (6 bases). The V end lost 5 bases, the J end lost 2 bases, and 12 bases lay between the germline ends. This CDR3 region has 14 residues. The germline V gene has CDR1 SGHTA and CDR2 FQGTGA. CDR3 sequence (DNA): TGTGCCAGCAGCCGACTAGGAGGACAAGAGACCCAGTACTTC. Residues: CASSRLGGQETQYF.

This rearrangement joins TRBV11-2 to TRBJ1-1, with 10 positions matching TRBD1. The germline CDR1 and CDR2 sequences are SGHAT and FQNNGV. The CDR3 totals 13 residues. The junction had 6 bases not matched to a gene; V was cut back by 4 bases and J by 10 bases. CDR3 in amino acids: CASSSTGGSRAFF. For the CDR3, the DNA is TGTGCCAGCAGCTCGACAGGGGGCTCGAGAGCTTTCTTT. Based on the CDR3 plus reference TRBV11-2 and TRBJ1-1, the full variable domain is EAGVAQSPRYKIIEKRQSVAFWCNPISGHATLYWYQQILGQGPKLLIQFQNNGVVDDSQLPKDRFSAERLKGVDSTLKIQPAKLEDSAVYLCASSSTGGSRAFFGQGTRLTVV.

The chain combines TRBV7-2 with TRBJ1-1; TRBD1 might be the D (5 bases). Trimming removed 1 base from V and 4 bases from J, with 13 bases in between. CDR3 length: 15 residues. Germline V gives CDR1 SGHTA, CDR2 FQGNSA. The CDR3 spells CASSLDWGLGTEAFF. CDR3 sequence (DNA): TGTGCCAGCAGCTTAGACTGGGGACTGGGCACTGAAGCTTTCTTT.

The chain employs TRBV29-1 and TRBJ2-3; TRBD1 matches at 11 bases. Per the germline V gene, CDR1 is SQVTM and CDR2 is ANQGSEA. This CDR3 contains 13 residues. The V segment lost 4 bases and the J segment 5 bases; nucleotides outside the gene matches: 2. This CDR3 is CSVVGQGGDTQYF. CDR3 coding DNA: TGCAGCGTTGTGGGACAGGGGGGAGATACGCAGTATTTT.